The 30 T cell receptor beta chains given below trace back to one sample, sequenced in a study of T cells in Graves' hyperthyroidism and ophthalmopathy. The CDR3 regions of TCR beta were amplified from RNA transcripts. First-round RT-PCR of the TCR CDR3 relied on the HTBI primer set. TCRdb re-derived calls from the multiplex PCR reads in MiXCR, one entry per CDR3 protein. The sample lists about 500,000 distinct CDR3 sequences, 16% seen once, with 15% to 20% in the top ten. Sample: blood. Every receptor here comes from a young woman with Graves' hyperthyroidism.

The V call is TRBV15, the J call TRBJ1-1, with D uncertain. The germline V gene has CDR1 LNHNV and CDR2 YYDKDF (reference sequence). The CDR3 totals 15 residues. With 0 bases removed from V and 5 bases from J, the gap between germline ends came to 13 bases. In DNA, the CDR3 is TGTGCCACCAGCAGAGATCTTAGCGAGGGTACTGAAGCTTTCTTT. The encoded protein is CATSRDLSEGTEAFF.

V and J are TRBV5-6 and TRBJ2-7, with D possibly matching TRBD1 (6 bases). Trimming pared 3 bases from V and 4 bases from J, leaving 14 bases between. Germline V lookup: CDR1 SGHDT, CDR2 YYEEEE. There are 14 residues in the CDR3. DNA for the CDR3: TGTGCCAGCAGCTCGATTGAACAGGGTTACGAGCAGTACTTC. Protein product: CASSSIEQGYEQYF.

V gene TRBV19 combines with J gene TRBJ2-7; D is tentatively TRBD1 or TRBD2 (5 bases each). The germline CDR1 and CDR2 sequences are LNHDA and SQIVND (reference sequence). The V end lost 6 bases, the J end lost 3 bases, and 18 bases lay between the germline ends. The CDR3 consists of 15 residues. The DNA of the CDR3 is TGTGCCAGTAGCCCTATTACGGGACCCGGCTACGAGCAGTACTTC. It codes for CASSPITGPGYEQYF.

The chain is built from TRBV7-2 and TRBJ1-5; perhaps TRBD1 as D (5 bases). V lost 0 bases and J 4 bases, leaving 10 bases between the germline ends. The CDR3 covers 15 residues. Per the germline V gene, CDR1 is SGHTA and CDR2 is FQGNSA. CDR3 sequence reads: CASSLATGRNQPQHF. The CDR3 bases are TGTGCCAGCAGCTTAGCCACGGGACGGAATCAGCCCCAGCATTTT.

A few counts support this clonotype. The chain links TRBV4-1 to TRBJ2-2, with 8 nucleotides matching TRBD2. The CDR3 consists of 18 residues. V was clipped by 0 bases and J by 4 bases; unmatched bases: 10. In germline, CDR1 is MGHRA, CDR2 YSYEKL. In nucleotides, the CDR3 is TGCGCCAGCAGCCAAGATATAGCGGGGCTTGAGGTCACCGGGGAGCTGTTTTTT. It is translated as CASSQDIAGLEVTGELFF.

This clonotype was recorded many times. The chain recombines TRBV24-1 with TRBJ2-7, with TRBD2 matching over 7 bases. V gave up 3 bases and J gave up 1 base; unmatched junction bases: 11. CDR3 size: 17 residues. Germline CDR1 is KGHDR and CDR2 is SFDVKD. The CDR3 region is CATSDGPRWGGSYEQYF. The DNA of the CDR3 is TGTGCCACCAGTGATGGCCCCCGCTGGGGGGGTTCCTACGAGCAGTACTTC.

This clonotype was seen at least ten times. The chain is built from TRBV7-2 and TRBJ2-7; the match to TRBD1 covers 7 bases. The J segment lost 2 bases and the V segment lost 5 bases, leaving 6 bases of the junction unmatched. In germline, CDR1 is SGHTA, CDR2 FQGNSA. The length of the CDR3 is 14 residues. The CDR3, as DNA: TGTGCCAGCAGCACCGGGACAGTAGCCTACGAGCAGTACTTC. Protein product: CASSTGTVAYEQYF.

CDR3 in amino acids: CSAPLTASGSSGEQYF. In DNA form, the CDR3 reads TGCAGTGCCCCCCTCACTGCTAGCGGGAGTTCGGGGGAGCAGTACTTC. The chain is built from TRBV20-1 and TRBJ2-7, with 10 bases lining up with TRBD2. The CDR3 is 16 residues long. The trim removed 6 bases at V and 7 bases at J, leaving 18 bases unmatched. Germline CDR1 reads DFQATT; CDR2 reads SNEGSKA (reference sequence).

This clonotype was seen many times. The chain is built from TRBV7-9 and TRBJ2-1, with 9 bases that match TRBD2. V gave up 7 bases and J gave up 1 base; unmatched junction bases: 8. Germline loops: CDR1 SEHNR, CDR2 FQNEAQ (reference sequence). This CDR3 is 16 amino acids long. CDR3 nucleotide sequence: TGTGCCAGCACCCTAACGCGGGGGGGATCCTACAATGAGCAGTTCTTC. Residues: CASTLTRGGSYNEQFF. Using reference TRBV7-9 and TRBJ2-1 for the parts outside the CDR3, the full variable domain is DTGVSQNPRHKITKRGQNVTFRCDPISEHNRLYWYRQTLGQGPEFLTYFQNEAQLEKSRLLSDRFSAERPKGSFSTLEIQRTEQGDSAMYLCASTLTRGGSYNEQFFGPGTRLTVL.

This clonotype was seen a few times. The J gene is TRBJ2-7, the V gene TRBV5-1, with 7 positions matching TRBD2. The V gene's germline CDR1 is SGHRS and CDR2 YFSETQ. V lost 3 bases and J lost 7; bases outside the gene matches: 7. The length of the CDR3 is 13 residues. For the CDR3, the DNA is TGCGCCAGCAGCTGGGGGGGGGTAGGGGAGCAGTACTTC. Translation gives CASSWGGVGEQYF.

The rearrangement links TRBV7-6 to TRBJ1-1, with D maybe TRBD1 (6 bases). Trimming cost V 0 bases and J 0 bases, with 8 bases left between them. Germline assignment: CDR1 SGHVS and CDR2 FNYEAQ. This CDR3 spans 15 amino acids. Written as DNA, the CDR3 is TGTGCCAGCAGCTTAGCTGAGGGGGTGAACACTGAAGCTTTCTTT. This sequence encodes CASSLAEGVNTEAFF. Full variable domain (rest looked up from reference TRBV7-6 and TRBJ1-1): GAGVSQSPRYKVTKRGQDVALRCDPISGHVSLYWYRQALGQGPEFLTYFNYEAQQDKSGLPNDRFSAERPEGSISTLTIQRTEQRDSAMYRCASSLAEGVNTEAFFGQGTRLTVV.

This clonotype occurred a few times. V gene TRBV18 combines with J gene TRBJ2-7, with D possibly matching TRBD2 (6 bases). Germline assignment: CDR1 KGHSH and CDR2 LQKENI. This CDR3 has 15 residues. The germline V and J ends were trimmed by 0 bases and 6 bases, with 15 bases remaining between them. The CDR3 here is CASSPPAGIGSEQYF. CDR3 DNA sequence: TGTGCCAGCTCACCACCGGCGGGGATAGGATCCGAGCAGTACTTC.

The rearrangement uses TRBV27 and TRBJ2-5, with D unclear. The V gene's germline CDR1 is MNHEY and CDR2 SMNVEV (reference sequence). V was clipped by 5 bases and J by 4 bases, with 17 bases between them. This CDR3 region has 15 residues. In DNA form, the CDR3 reads TGTGCCAGCAGTCCCTACCTAAAAGGGCGAGAGACCCAGTACTTC. The encoded protein is CASSPYLKGRETQYF.

In its sample, this clonotype was seen many times. The chain joins TRBV11-3 to TRBJ1-1; D call uncertain. CDR1 and CDR2 (germline): SGHNT, YENEEA. This CDR3 is built from 13 residues. V was clipped by 0 bases and J by 10 bases, with 12 bases between them. The CDR3 bases are TGTGCCAGCAGCTTAGATTTCGGTCGGACAGCTTTCTTT. Translating it yields CASSLDFGRTAFF.

Many counts were recorded for this clonotype. DNA for the CDR3: TGTGCCAGCAGCTTGTCCGGGGGCGTGGAGACCCAGTACTTC. Translation: CASSLSGGVETQYF. This chain joins TRBV7-9 and TRBJ2-5; tentatively, D is TRBD1 or TRBD2 (6 bases each). V lost 3 bases and J lost 5, with 13 bases in between. Germline V gene lookup returns CDR1 SEHNR and CDR2 FQNEAQ (reference sequence). The CDR3 extends over 14 amino acids.

This clonotype was recorded at least ten times. The V call is TRBV20-1, the J call TRBJ1-5, with a tentative D call TRBD1 (5 bases). The CDR3 contains 14 residues. CDR1 is DFQATT and CDR2 is SNEGSKA in the germline V gene (reference sequence). V lost 5 bases and J lost 0, with 11 bases in between. Written as DNA, the CDR3 is TGCAGTGCTGGGGGTGTTAATAGCAATCAGCCCCAGCATTTT. Translated: CSAGGVNSNQPQHF.

The genes are TRBV15 and TRBJ1-5; the match to TRBD1 covers 7 bases. The V segment lost 5 bases and the J segment 3 bases; nucleotides outside the gene matches: 4. This CDR3 contains 14 residues. Germline loops: CDR1 LNHNV, CDR2 YYDKDF (reference sequence). The CDR3 loop is CATSFGTVNQPQHF. DNA for the CDR3: TGTGCCACCAGCTTCGGGACAGTCAATCAGCCCCAGCATTTT.

Regarding this clonotype: The junction departs from the called germline gene at one end, perhaps through a read error. The J gene is TRBJ2-6, the V gene TRBV6-1, with 7 bases matching TRBD1. Per the germline V gene, CDR1 is MNHNS and CDR2 is SASEGT. CDR3 length: 17 residues. The CDR3 nucleotides read TGTGTCAGCAGCAGACAGGGCCCTTACTCTGGGGCCAACGTCCTGACTTTC. Translating it yields CVSSRQGPYSGANVLTF.

This clonotype was detected many times. This chain links TRBV20-1 with TRBJ2-3; TRBD2 agrees at 10 bases. Germline assignment: CDR1 DFQATT and CDR2 SNEGSKA (reference sequence). This CDR3 is built from 14 residues. The junction had 3 bases not matched to a gene; V was cut back by 5 bases and J by 1 base. The CDR3 sequence: CSAGGTSGTDTQYF. The CDR3 nucleotides read TGCAGTGCTGGCGGGACTAGCGGCACAGATACGCAGTATTTT.

Only a few counts were recorded for this clonotype. The V and J genes are TRBV2 and TRBJ1-2; D uncertain. V was pared by 7 bases and J by 7 bases, with 16 bases between. Germline V CDR1 and CDR2: SNHLY, FYNNEI. The CDR3 consists of 13 residues. The CDR3 here is CASNFGGSGGYTF. CDR3 DNA sequence: TGTGCCAGCAATTTCGGTGGCTCGGGTGGCTACACCTTC.

The chain combines TRBV28 with TRBJ2-3; the match to TRBD2 covers 11 bases. The CDR3 is 18 amino acids. Trimming removed 5 bases from V and 0 bases from J; junction bases left unmatched: 10. The germline V gene has CDR1 MDHEN and CDR2 SYDVKM. The CDR3 region is CASSARLAGSSSTDTQYF. Written as DNA, the CDR3 is TGTGCCAGCAGTGCCAGACTAGCGGGGTCTTCTAGCACAGATACGCAGTATTTT.

This clonotype was seen many times. The chain combines TRBV11-3 with TRBJ2-3; unclear D gene. There are 13 residues in the CDR3. CDR1 and CDR2 from the germline V gene are SGHNT and YENEEA. V lost 5 bases to trimming and J lost 0 bases, with 6 bases between them. CDR3 region: CASSLRSTDTQYF. Written as DNA, the CDR3 is TGTGCCAGCAGCCTCCGTAGCACAGATACGCAGTATTTT. The complete variable domain, with remaining parts taken from reference TRBV11-3 and TRBJ2-3, reads EAGVVQSPRYKIIEKKQPVAFWCNPISGHNTLYWYLQNLGQGPELLIRYENEEAVDDSQLPKDRFSAERLKGVDSTLKIQPAELGDSAVYLCASSLRSTDTQYFGPGTRLTVL.

This clonotype was seen a few times. V is TRBV6-1 and J is TRBJ1-5; possible D gene TRBD1, 5 bases. CDR3 length equals 14 residues. Per germline, CDR1 MNHNS and CDR2 SASEGT. Trimming shortened V by 2 bases and J by 8 bases, and 13 bases separated the two germline ends. In DNA form, the CDR3 reads TGTGCCAGCAGTGAACTGACAGCCGGGGAGCCCCAGCATTTT. Amino acid sequence: CASSELTAGEPQHF.

Turning to this clonotype: A much larger clone differs by one base, so this may be a read error. CDR3 residues: CASSEPLPHQTQHF. The CDR3 bases are TGTGCCAGCAGTGAGCCTTTACCCCATCAGACCCAGCATTTT. The chain is built from TRBV2 and TRBJ1-5; no clear D. Per germline, CDR1 SNHLY and CDR2 FYNNEI. CDR3 size: 14 residues.

This clonotype was observed at least ten times. This chain connects TRBV20-1 to TRBJ2-5, with D perhaps TRBD2 (5 bases). The CDR3 is made up of 13 amino acids. V shed 3 bases and J shed 2 bases, with 10 bases lying between them. CDR1 is DFQATT and CDR2 is SNEGSKA in the germline V gene (reference sequence). CDR3: CSARRVGQETQYF. The CDR3, as DNA: TGCAGTGCTAGGCGGGTCGGACAAGAGACCCAGTACTTC.

For this clonotype: One base away lies a much larger clone, so this may be a sequencing read error. The genes are TRBV6-1 and TRBJ2-7; D not certain. Germline V gives CDR1 MNHNS, CDR2 SASEGT. V shed 5 bases and J shed 3 bases, with 5 bases lying between them. The CDR3 length is 11 residues. In DNA form, the CDR3 reads TGTGCCAGCAGTCCTGTCTACGAGCAGTACTTC. Its protein product is CASSPVYEQYF.

In this sample, this clonotype turned up many times. J is TRBJ2-1 and V is TRBV27; 11 bases agree with TRBD2. This CDR3 has 18 residues. Looked up from germline, CDR1 is MNHEY and CDR2 is SMNVEV (reference sequence). J lost 4 bases, V lost 3 bases, and 11 bases had no gene match. As DNA, the CDR3 is TGTGCCAGCAGTTTCAGCGATTATTGGACTAGCGGGTACAATGAGCAGTTCTTC. The encoded protein is CASSFSDYWTSGYNEQFF.

This chain links TRBV7-3 with TRBJ2-4, with D hard to call. The CDR3 loop spans 13 amino acids. Deletions cut 2 bases from V and 7 bases from J, with 9 bases between. CDR1 is SGHTA and CDR2 is FQGTGA in the germline V gene. The CDR3 sequence: CASSLGQQNIQYF. The CDR3, as DNA: TGTGCCAGCAGCTTAGGGCAGCAGAACATTCAGTACTTC.

The V call is TRBV14, the J call TRBJ2-1, with D possibly called TRBD1 or TRBD2 (5 bases each). The CDR3 spans 14 residues. Germline loops: CDR1 SGHDN, CDR2 FVKESK. V gave up 2 bases and J gave up 9 bases, with 14 bases separating them. The CDR3 here is CASSQPKGTREQFF. CDR3 sequence (DNA): TGTGCCAGCAGCCAACCTAAGGGGACCCGTGAGCAGTTCTTC. The full variable domain, its missing parts supplied by reference TRBV14 and TRBJ2-1, is EAGVTQFPSHSVIEKGQTVTLRCDPISGHDNLYWYRRVMGKEIKFLLHFVKESKQDESGMPNNRFLAERTGGTYSTLKVQPAELEDSGVYFCASSQPKGTREQFFGPGTRLTVL.

CDR3 region: CASSQPGTRGEKLFF. The CDR3 nucleotides read TGTGCCAGCAGCCAACCCGGGACCCGGGGTGAAAAACTGTTTTTT. V is TRBV3-1 and J is TRBJ1-4, with a weak D call TRBD1 (5 bases). The germline V and J ends were trimmed by 2 bases and 7 bases, with 14 bases remaining between them. This CDR3 is 15 amino acids long. The V gene's germline CDR1 is LGHDT and CDR2 YNNKEL (reference sequence).